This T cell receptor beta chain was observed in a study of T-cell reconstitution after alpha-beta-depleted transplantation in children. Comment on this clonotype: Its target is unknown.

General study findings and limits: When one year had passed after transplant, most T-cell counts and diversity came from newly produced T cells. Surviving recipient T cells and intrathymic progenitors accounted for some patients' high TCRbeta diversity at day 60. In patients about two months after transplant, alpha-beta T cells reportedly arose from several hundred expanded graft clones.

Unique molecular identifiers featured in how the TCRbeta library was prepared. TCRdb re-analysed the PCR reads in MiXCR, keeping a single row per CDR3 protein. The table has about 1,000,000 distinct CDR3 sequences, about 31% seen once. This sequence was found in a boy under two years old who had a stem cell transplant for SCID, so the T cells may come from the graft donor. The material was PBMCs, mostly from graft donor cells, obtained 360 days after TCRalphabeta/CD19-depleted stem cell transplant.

CDR3 sequence: CASSLEGRRQETQYF. The CDR3, as DNA: TGTGCCAGCAGCTTAGAAGGACGGAGGCAAGAGACCCAGTACTTC. This chain links TRBV7-2 with TRBJ2-5; tentatively, D is TRBD2 (5 bases). Per the germline V gene, CDR1 is SGHTA and CDR2 is FQGNSA. V was clipped by 1 base and J by 2 bases, with 11 bases between them. CDR3 length: 15 amino acids.